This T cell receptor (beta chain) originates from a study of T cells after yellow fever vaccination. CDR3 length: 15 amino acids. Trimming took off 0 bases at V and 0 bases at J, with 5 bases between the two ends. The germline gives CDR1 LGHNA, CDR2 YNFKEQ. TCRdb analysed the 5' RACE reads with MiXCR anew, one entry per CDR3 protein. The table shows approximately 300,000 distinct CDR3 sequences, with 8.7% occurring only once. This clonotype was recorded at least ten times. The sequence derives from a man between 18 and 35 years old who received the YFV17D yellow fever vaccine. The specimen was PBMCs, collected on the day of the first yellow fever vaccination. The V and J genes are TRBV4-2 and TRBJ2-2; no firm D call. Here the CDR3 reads CASSQEGSNTGELFF. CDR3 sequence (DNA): TGTGCCAGCAGCCAAGAAGGTTCGAACACCGGGGAGCTGTTTTTT.